The rows below give T cell receptor beta chains drawn from one sample of a study of blood T cell repertoires in COVID-19. Only in-frame clones appear in the TCRdb table, and some are missing; sequencing was by immunoSEQ multiplex PCR. Of over 90,000 clones listed, around nine tenths are singletons. The sequenced material came from peripheral blood. The receptors originated from a man at least 80 years old with acute or convalescent COVID-19. Both conserved end residues are part of each CDR3. A D gene is named only where the DNA matches it firmly. Size values are once, few and many counts, or a class for expanded clones, and some rows have none.

J | D | V | size | CDR3 | DNA
TRBJ2-3 | - | TRBV11-2 | - | CASRSTSGRQGTQYF | TGTGCCAGCCGTTCGACTAGTGGGAGACAGGGTACGCAGTATTTT
TRBJ2-3 | TRBD2 | TRBV19 | few | CASKPSRLAGDTDTQYF | TGTGCCAGTAAGCCCTCCCGACTAGCGGGAGACACAGATACGCAGTATTTT
TRBJ2-1 | TRBD2 | TRBV9 | - | CASSVDEGGLYNEQFF | TGTGCCAGCAGCGTAGACGAGGGAGGGTTATACAATGAGCAGTTCTTC
TRBJ1-5 | - | TRBV4-3 | - | CASSLDSSNQPQHF | TGCGCCAGCAGCCTCGACAGTAGCAATCAGCCCCAGCATTTT
TRBJ2-2 | TRBD1 | TRBV5-5 | - | CASSWTGDTGELFF | TGTGCCAGCAGCTGGACAGGAGACACCGGGGAGCTGTTTTTT
TRBJ1-2 | - | TRBV28 | once | CASTIQGDYGYTF | TGTGCCAGCACTATACAGGGAGACTATGGCTACACCTTC
TRBJ1-1 | TRBD1 | TRBV5-4 | - | CASSLGGQFEAFF | TGTGCCAGCAGCTTGGGGGGACAGTTTGAAGCTTTCTTT
TRBJ2-1 | TRBD2 | TRBV29-1 | - | CSVDPSGVYNEQFF | TGCAGCGTTGACCCTAGCGGGGTATATAATGAGCAGTTCTTC
TRBJ2-6 | TRBD1 | TRBV18 | - | CASSRQGVPGSGANVLTF | TGTGCCAGCTCAAGACAGGGGGTCCCCGGCTCTGGGGCCAACGTCCTGACTTTC
TRBJ1-3 | - | TRBV30 | - | CAWRTVATIYF | TGTGCCTGGAGGACTGTGGCGACCATATATTTT
TRBJ2-3 | TRBD2 | TRBV11-2 | - | CASSLRGRGGDTQYF | TGTGCCAGCAGCTTGCGCGGGAGGGGCGGGGATACGCAGTATTTT
TRBJ2-1 | - | TRBV5-4 | - | CASRDGRGISNEQFF | TGTGCCAGCAGGGACGGCCGGGGGATTTCTAATGAGCAGTTCTTC
TRBJ1-6 | - | TRBV5-1 | - | CASRGTDWVLHF | TGCGCCAGCAGGGGGACTGACTGGGTCCTCCACTTT
TRBJ2-2 | - | TRBV15 | few | CATSREDRTGELFF | TGTGCCACCAGCAGAGAAGACAGGACCGGGGAGCTGTTTTTT
TRBJ2-7 | TRBD2 | TRBV27 | - | CASSHFGTSGYEQYF | TGTGCCAGCAGTCACTTCGGGACTAGCGGATACGAGCAGTACTTC
TRBJ1-1 | TRBD1 | TRBV7-2 | - | CASSGQGPGTEAFF | TGTGCCAGCAGTGGACAGGGGCCGGGCACTGAAGCTTTCTTT
TRBJ1-1 | - | TRBV19 | - | CASGEGRNTEAFF | TGTGCTTCAGGGGAGGGGAGAAACACTGAAGCTTTCTTT
TRBJ1-5 | TRBD1 | TRBV10-3 | - | CAISRDRSNQPQHF | TGTGCCATCAGTCGGGACAGAAGCAATCAGCCCCAGCATTTT
TRBJ2-4 | - | TRBV18 | - | CASSPTGLAKNIQYF | TGTGCCAGCTCACCGACCGGACTAGCCAAAAACATTCAGTACTTC
TRBJ2-1 | TRBD2 | TRBV15 | - | CATSRDPAGGPSNEQFF | TGTGCCACCAGCAGAGATCCTGCGGGAGGGCCTAGCAATGAGCAGTTCTTC
TRBJ1-6 | TRBD1 | TRBV14 | - | CASSAQGLSPLHF | TGTGCCAGCAGCGCACAGGGGCTGTCACCCCTCCACTTT
TRBJ1-2 | - | TRBV28 | few | CASSPGPRSYTF | TGTGCCAGCAGCCCGGGTCCTAGAAGCTACACCTTC